These 5 T cell receptor beta chains were sequenced from one sample in a study of tumor-infiltrating lymphocytes in oesophageal squamous cell carcinoma. TCRdb recomputed calls from the PCR reads with MiXCR, one row per CDR3 protein. The table has approximately 22,000 distinct CDR3 sequences, approximately 35% seen once; the top ten hold approximately 19%. The sequenced sample consisted of esophageal tumor tissue. These receptors all stem from a female donor with esophageal squamous cell carcinoma.

This clonotype was counted a few times. CDR3 sequence: CASRPTSGRPTDTQYF. CDR3 bases: TGTGCCAGCAGGCCGACTAGCGGGAGACCTACAGATACGCAGTATTTT. This sequence joins TRBV6-1 and TRBJ2-3; 12 bases fit TRBD2. There are 16 residues in the CDR3. The junction had 7 bases not matched to a gene; V was cut back by 6 bases and J by 3 bases. Germline assignment: CDR1 MNHNS and CDR2 SASEGT.

This clonotype showed up many times. The CDR3 carries no conserved terminal phenylalanine or tryptophan, so it likely arises from a read error. The limits of the CDR3 on the DNA are not certain, so only TCRdb's listed CDR3 is given. CDR3 sequence: CASSLGGGLYEQYFGN. The chain employs TRBV7-2 and TRBJ2-5. CDR1 is SGHTA and CDR2 is FQGNSA in the germline V gene. Counting both end residues, the CDR3 totals 16 amino acids.

This clonotype was seen ten or more times. The V gene is TRBV5-1, the J gene TRBJ1-2; D remains ambiguous. This CDR3 spans 16 amino acids. In germline, CDR1 is SGHRS, CDR2 YFSETQ. Trimming cost V 0 bases and J 4 bases, with 16 bases left between them. The CDR3 nucleotides are TGCGCCAGCAGCTTGGGAACCCAACCCGGGATCTATGGCTACACCTTC. It translates to CASSLGTQPGIYGYTF.

This clonotype was seen a handful of times. A read error is possible here, since a much larger clone lies one base away. The chain has TRBV6-1 and TRBJ2-7, with 8 bases fitting TRBD2. The end of the DNA aligns better with TRBJ2-1, so the J call may be wrong. The length of the CDR3 is 14 residues. Looked up from germline, CDR1 is MNHNS and CDR2 is SASEGT. In DNA form, the CDR3 reads TGTGCCAGCCGGAAGACTAGCGCCTCCTACGAGCAGTTCTTC. Protein product: CASRKTSASYEQFF.

This clonotype has only a few counts. This chain links TRBV5-4 with TRBJ2-7; 7 bases agree with TRBD1. The CDR3 loop spans 15 amino acids. CDR1 and CDR2 from the germline V gene are SGHNT and YYREEE (reference sequence). J lost 0 bases, V lost 4 bases, and 7 bases had no gene match. The CDR3 here is CASSGGQLSSYEQYF. Here the CDR3 DNA reads TGTGCCAGCAGCGGGGGACAGCTGAGCTCCTACGAGCAGTACTTC.